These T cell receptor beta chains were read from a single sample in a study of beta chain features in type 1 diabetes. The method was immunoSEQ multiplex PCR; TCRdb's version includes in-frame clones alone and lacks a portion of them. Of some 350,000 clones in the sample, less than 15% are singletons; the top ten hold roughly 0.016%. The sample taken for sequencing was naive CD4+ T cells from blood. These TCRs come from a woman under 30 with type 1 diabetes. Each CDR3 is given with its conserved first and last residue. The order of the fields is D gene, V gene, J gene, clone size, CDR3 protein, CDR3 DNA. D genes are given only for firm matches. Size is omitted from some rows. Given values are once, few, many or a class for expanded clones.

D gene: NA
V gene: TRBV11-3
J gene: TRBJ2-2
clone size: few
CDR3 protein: CASSLVYPGELFF
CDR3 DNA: TGTGCCAGCAGCTTAGTATATCCTGGGGAGCTGTTTTTT

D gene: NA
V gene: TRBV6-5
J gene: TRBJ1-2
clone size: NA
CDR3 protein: CASSPTATNGYTF
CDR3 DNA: TGTGCCAGCAGTCCGACAGCTACAAATGGCTACACCTTC

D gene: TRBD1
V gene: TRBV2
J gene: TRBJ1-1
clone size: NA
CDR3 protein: CASRGTGRANTEAFF
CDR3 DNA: TGTGCCAGCAGGGGGACAGGGAGGGCGAACACTGAAGCTTTCTTT

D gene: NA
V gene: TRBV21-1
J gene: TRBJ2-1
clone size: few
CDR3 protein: CASSKIGTSKRGEQFF
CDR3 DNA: TGTGCCAGCAGCAAAATCGGGACAAGCAAACGGGGTGAGCAGTTCTTC

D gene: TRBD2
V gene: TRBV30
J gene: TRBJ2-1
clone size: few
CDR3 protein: CAWSPASGPSFF
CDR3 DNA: TGTGCCTGGAGTCCGGCTAGCGGGCCCTCCTTCTTC

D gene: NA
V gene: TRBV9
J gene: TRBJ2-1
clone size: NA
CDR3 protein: CASSAHSGVRGSGYNEQFF
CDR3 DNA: TGTGCCAGCAGCGCTCATTCGGGGGTGAGAGGGAGTGGGTACAATGAGCAGTTCTTC

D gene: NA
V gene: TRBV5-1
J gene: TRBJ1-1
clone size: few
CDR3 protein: CASTQNTEAFF
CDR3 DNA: TGCGCCAGCACCCAGAACACTGAAGCTTTCTTT

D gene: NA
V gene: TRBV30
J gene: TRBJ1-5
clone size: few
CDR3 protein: CAWSQVSNQPQHF
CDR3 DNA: TGTGCCTGGAGTCAGGTTAGCAATCAGCCCCAGCATTTT

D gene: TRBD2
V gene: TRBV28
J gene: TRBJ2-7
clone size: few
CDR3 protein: CASRTRIAGGPAYEQYF
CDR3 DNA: TGTGCCAGCAGGACCCGAATAGCGGGAGGGCCGGCCTACGAGCAGTACTTC

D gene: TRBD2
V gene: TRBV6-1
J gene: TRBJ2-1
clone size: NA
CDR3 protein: CASRRRLAPYNEQFF
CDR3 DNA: TGTGCCAGCAGGAGACGACTAGCGCCCTACAATGAGCAGTTCTTC

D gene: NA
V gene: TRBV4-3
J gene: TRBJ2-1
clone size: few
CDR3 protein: CASSQVTGNEQFF
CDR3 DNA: TGCGCCAGCAGCCAAGTGACTGGGAATGAGCAGTTCTTC

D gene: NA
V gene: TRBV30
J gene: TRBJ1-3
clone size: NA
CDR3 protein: CAWSADFSGNTIYF
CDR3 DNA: TGTGCCTGGAGTGCTGACTTCTCTGGAAACACCATATATTTT

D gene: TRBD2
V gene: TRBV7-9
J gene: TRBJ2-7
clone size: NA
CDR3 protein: CASSLLSGEVQYF
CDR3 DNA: TGTGCCAGCAGCTTACTAAGCGGGGAAGTGCAGTACTTC

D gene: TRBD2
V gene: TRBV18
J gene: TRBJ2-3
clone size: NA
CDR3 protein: CASSSTSGRTDTQYF
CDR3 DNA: TGTGCCAGCTCAAGTACTAGCGGGAGAACAGATACGCAGTATTTT

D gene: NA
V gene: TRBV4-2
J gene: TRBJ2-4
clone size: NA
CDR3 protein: CASSPGGSGGEYF
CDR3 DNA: TGTGCCAGCAGCCCCGGGGGTAGCGGAGGGGAGTACTTC

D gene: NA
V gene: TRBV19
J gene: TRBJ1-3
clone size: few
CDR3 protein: CASIRGVSSGNTIYF
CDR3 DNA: TGTGCCAGTATCAGGGGAGTCTCCTCTGGAAACACCATATATTTT

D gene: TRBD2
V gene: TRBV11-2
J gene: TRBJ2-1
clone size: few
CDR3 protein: CASSLSGTSGNEQFF
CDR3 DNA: TGTGCCAGCAGCTTAAGTGGGACTAGCGGCAATGAGCAGTTCTTC

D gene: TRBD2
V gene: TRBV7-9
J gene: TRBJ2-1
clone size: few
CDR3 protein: CASSLTGGPGEQFF
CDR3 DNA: TGTGCCAGCAGCTTAACGGGAGGGCCGGGAGAGCAGTTCTTC

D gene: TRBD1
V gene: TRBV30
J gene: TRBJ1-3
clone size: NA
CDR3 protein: CAWSRARGQGGRNTIYF
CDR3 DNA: TGTGCCTGGAGTAGGGCCCGGGGACAGGGCGGCAGAAACACCATATATTTT

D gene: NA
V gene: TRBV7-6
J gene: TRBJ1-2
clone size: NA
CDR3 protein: CASSPGGRYGYTF
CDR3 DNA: TGTGCCAGCAGCCCTGGCGGCAGATATGGCTACACCTTC

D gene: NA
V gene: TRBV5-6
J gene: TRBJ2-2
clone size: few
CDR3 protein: CASSLEPLNTGELFF
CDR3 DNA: TGTGCCAGCAGCTTGGAGCCACTGAACACCGGGGAGCTGTTTTTT

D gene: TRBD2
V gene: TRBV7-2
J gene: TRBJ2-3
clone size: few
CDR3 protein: CASSLVRASGSDTQYF
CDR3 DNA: TGTGCCAGCAGCTTAGTGAGGGCTAGCGGGAGTGATACGCAGTATTTT

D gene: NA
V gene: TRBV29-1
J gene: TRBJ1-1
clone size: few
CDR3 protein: CSVEGQGYTEAFF
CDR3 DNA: TGCAGCGTTGAAGGGCAGGGGTACACTGAAGCTTTCTTT

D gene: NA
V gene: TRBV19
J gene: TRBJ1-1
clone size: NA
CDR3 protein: CASKRGVKTEAFF
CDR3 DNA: TGTGCCAGTAAGCGAGGAGTAAAAACTGAAGCTTTCTTT

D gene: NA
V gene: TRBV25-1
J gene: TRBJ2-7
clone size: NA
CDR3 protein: CASRQGGSYEQYF
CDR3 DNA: TGTGCCAGCAGGCAAGGAGGCTCCTACGAGCAGTACTTC

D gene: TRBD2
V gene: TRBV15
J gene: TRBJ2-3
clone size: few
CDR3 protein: CATSRAQIAGARGDTQYF
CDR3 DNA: TGTGCCACCAGCAGAGCCCAAATAGCGGGGGCCCGGGGAGATACGCAGTATTTT

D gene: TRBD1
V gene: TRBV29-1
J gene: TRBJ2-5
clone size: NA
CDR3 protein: CSVRQGAGETQYF
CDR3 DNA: TGCAGCGTCCGACAGGGGGCGGGAGAGACCCAGTACTTC

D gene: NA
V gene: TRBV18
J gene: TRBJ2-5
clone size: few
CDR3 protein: CASSPYEETQYF
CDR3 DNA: TGTGCCAGCTCACCATATGAGGAGACCCAGTACTTC

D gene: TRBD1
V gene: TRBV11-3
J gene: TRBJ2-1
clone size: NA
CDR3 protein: CASSAWDREINEQFF
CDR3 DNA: TGTGCCAGCAGCGCCTGGGACAGGGAGATCAATGAGCAGTTCTTC

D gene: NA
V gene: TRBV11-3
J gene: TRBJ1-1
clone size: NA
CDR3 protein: CASSKRQETEAFF
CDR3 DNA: TGTGCCAGCAGCAAGCGACAGGAGACTGAAGCTTTCTTT

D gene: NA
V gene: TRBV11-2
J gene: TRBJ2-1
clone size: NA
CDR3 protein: CASTRLSREQFF
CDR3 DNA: TGTGCCAGCACGCGTTTGTCACGTGAGCAGTTCTTC